This T cell receptor (beta chain) was sequenced during a study of T cells after yellow fever vaccination. Trimming cost V 6 bases and J 6 bases, with 6 bases left between them. The CDR3 covers 12 residues. Germline V lookup: CDR1 MNHNS, CDR2 SASEGT. Via MiXCR, TCRdb re-called the 5' RACE reads, giving one row per CDR3 protein. The profile shows approximately 580,000 distinct CDR3 sequences, around 17% of them singletons. This clonotype was observed a handful of times. The clonotype was recovered from a man aged 18-30 years who received the YFV17D yellow fever vaccine. This rearrangement joins TRBV6-1 to TRBJ1-6; D remains ambiguous. The material sequenced was PBMCs, taken less than 6 days after the first yellow fever vaccination. The CDR3 sequence is CASSPFNSPLHF. Written as DNA, the CDR3 is TGTGCCAGCAGCCCCTTTAATTCACCCCTCCACTTT.